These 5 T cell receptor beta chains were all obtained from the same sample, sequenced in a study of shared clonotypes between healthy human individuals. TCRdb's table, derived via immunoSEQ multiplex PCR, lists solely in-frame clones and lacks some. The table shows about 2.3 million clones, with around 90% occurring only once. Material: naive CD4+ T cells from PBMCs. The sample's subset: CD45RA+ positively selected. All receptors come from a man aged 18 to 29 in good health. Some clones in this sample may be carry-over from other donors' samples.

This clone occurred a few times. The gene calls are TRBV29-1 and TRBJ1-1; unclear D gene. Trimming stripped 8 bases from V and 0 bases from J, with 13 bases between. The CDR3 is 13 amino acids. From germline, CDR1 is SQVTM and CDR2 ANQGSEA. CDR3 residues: CSITGILNTEAFF. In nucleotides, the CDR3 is TGCAGCATAACCGGGATTTTGAACACTGAAGCTTTCTTT. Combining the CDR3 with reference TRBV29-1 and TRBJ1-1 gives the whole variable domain SAVISQKPSRDICQRGTSLTIQCQVDSQVTMMFWYRQQPGQSLTLIATANQGSEATYESGFVIDKFPISRPNLTFSTLTVSNMSPEDSSIYLCSITGILNTEAFFGQGTRLTVV.

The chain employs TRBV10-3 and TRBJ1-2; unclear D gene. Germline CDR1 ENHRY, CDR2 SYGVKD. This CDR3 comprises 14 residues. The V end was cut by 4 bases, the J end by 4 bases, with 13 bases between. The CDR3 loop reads CAISGEGSGYGYTF. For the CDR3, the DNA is TGTGCCATCAGTGGCGAGGGTTCGGGCTATGGCTACACCTTC.

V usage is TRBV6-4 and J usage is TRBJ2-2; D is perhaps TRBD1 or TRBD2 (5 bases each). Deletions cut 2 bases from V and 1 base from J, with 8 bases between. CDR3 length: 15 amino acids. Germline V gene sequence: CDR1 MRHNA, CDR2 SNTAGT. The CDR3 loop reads CASSDEGRNTGELFF. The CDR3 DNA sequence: TGTGCCAGCAGTGACGAGGGGCGGAACACCGGGGAGCTGTTTTTT.

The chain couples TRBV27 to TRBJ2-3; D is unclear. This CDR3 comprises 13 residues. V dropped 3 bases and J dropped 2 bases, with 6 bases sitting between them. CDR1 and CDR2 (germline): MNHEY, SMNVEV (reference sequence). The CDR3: CASSFRNTDTQYF. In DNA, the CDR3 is TGTGCCAGCAGTTTTCGGAACACAGATACGCAGTATTTT.

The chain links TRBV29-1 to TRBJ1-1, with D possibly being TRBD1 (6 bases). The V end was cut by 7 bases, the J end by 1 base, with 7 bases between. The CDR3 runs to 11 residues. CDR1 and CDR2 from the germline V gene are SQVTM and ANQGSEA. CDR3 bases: TGCAGCGCCAGGGGGAACACTGAAGCTTTCTTT. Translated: CSARGNTEAFF. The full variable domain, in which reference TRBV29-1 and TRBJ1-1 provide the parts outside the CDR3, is SAVISQKPSRDICQRGTSLTIQCQVDSQVTMMFWYRQQPGQSLTLIATANQGSEATYESGFVIDKFPISRPNLTFSTLTVSNMSPEDSSIYLCSARGNTEAFFGQGTRLTVV.